This TCR beta chain emerged from a study of human T cells and chemical hapten exposure. Study details: All patients underwent weekly scalp dosing with diphenylcyclopropenone for the full roughly 25-week study. Upper-back patches of 0.01% DPC were read at 6 days.

Time point in this sample: patch test 1, 2 weeks after DPC sensitization. The treatment denotes: therapeutic diphenylcyclopropenone sensitization with weekly scalp DPC. CDR1 is MNHEY and CDR2 is SVGAGI in the germline V gene. This CDR3 has 17 residues. V lost 6 bases to trimming and J lost 4 bases; unmatched junction nucleotides: 14. TCRdb redid the calling of the RACE reads with MiXCR, one entry per CDR3 protein. The table records 350,000 or so distinct CDR3 sequences, about 7% of them present only once. The TCR comes from a woman aged 18-29 years with alopecia areata. Some clones in this sample may be carry-over from other donors' samples. Sequencing used whole blood, obtained in connection with sensitization to the hapten diphenylcyclopropenone (DPC). This chain uses TRBV6-5 with TRBJ2-5; 10 positions match TRBD1. DNA for the CDR3: TGTGCCAGCAGGGCAAATCCCGGGACAGGGGACGCAGAGACCCAGTACTTC. Translation: CASRANPGTGDAETQYF.